This T cell receptor beta chain originates from a study of T-cell memory formation after mild COVID-19. Findings and caveats of the study: Clones that shrank (day 15 to 85) were balanced CD4/CD8, whereas later expanders leaned CD4+.

In this sample, this clonotype turned up many times. Its matching antigen is unknown. TCRdb analysed the 5' RACE reads with MiXCR anew, one entry per CDR3 protein. The sample shows roughly 380,000 distinct CDR3 sequences, around 27% of them seen only once. CDR3 length equals 16 residues. V was clipped by 2 bases and J by 2 bases; unmatched bases: 6. V usage is TRBV12-3 or TRBV12-4 and J usage is TRBJ2-7, with 10 bases fitting TRBD1. The sequenced sample consisted of PBMCs or a T cell subset sorted from them (not recorded which). The TCR was taken from an adult woman who had mild COVID-19 (a few samples of this study predate the infection). Cell type and time point are not known. Here the CDR3 DNA reads TGTGCCAGCAGTTTAACGGGACAGGGGTTTCCCTACGAGCAGTACTTC. The encoded protein is CASSLTGQGFPYEQYF.